The sequence of this TCR beta chain was determined in a study of identical twins. General study points: Analyses of zero insertions could be partly confounded by invariant MAIT and iNKT cells. Twin sharing of out-of-frame TCR alpha was underestimated by models in monozygotic pairs. Surplus twin overlap in beta out-of-frame sequences was less pronounced.

MiXCR was run by TCRdb on the 5' RACE reads, yielding one entry per CDR3 protein. The sample holds hundreds of thousands of distinct CDR3 sequences; 8% to 9% are singletons and the top ten take roughly 0.97%. This clonotype was seen a handful of times. The antigen is unknown. These data also featured in a second study, about yellow fever vaccine responses in identical twins.

The TCR sequence derives from a woman younger than 35 in good health. The sample was PBMCs.

The CDR3 here is CAISPLLGQGEVYEQYF. The CDR3, as DNA: TGTGCCATCAGCCCACTTCTGGGACAGGGGGAGGTCTACGAGCAGTACTTC. J is TRBJ2-7 and V is TRBV10-3; 11 nucleotides align to TRBD1. This CDR3 is 17 amino acids long. After removal of 6 bases from V and 3 bases from J, the junction contained 13 bases not matched to a gene. Germline V gene lookup returns CDR1 ENHRY and CDR2 SYGVKD.